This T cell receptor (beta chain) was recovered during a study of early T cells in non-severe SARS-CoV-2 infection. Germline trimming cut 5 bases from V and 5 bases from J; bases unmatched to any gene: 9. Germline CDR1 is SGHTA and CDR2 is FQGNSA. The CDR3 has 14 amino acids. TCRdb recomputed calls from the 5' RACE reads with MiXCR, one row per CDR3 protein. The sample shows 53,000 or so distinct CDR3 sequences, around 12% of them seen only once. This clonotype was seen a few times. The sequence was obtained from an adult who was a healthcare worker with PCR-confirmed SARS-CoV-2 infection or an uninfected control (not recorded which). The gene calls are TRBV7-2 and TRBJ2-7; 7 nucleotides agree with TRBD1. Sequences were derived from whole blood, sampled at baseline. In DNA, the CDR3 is TGTGCCAGCAGCCCTCTGGGACAGAGGAACGAGCAGTACTTC. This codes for CASSPLGQRNEQYF.